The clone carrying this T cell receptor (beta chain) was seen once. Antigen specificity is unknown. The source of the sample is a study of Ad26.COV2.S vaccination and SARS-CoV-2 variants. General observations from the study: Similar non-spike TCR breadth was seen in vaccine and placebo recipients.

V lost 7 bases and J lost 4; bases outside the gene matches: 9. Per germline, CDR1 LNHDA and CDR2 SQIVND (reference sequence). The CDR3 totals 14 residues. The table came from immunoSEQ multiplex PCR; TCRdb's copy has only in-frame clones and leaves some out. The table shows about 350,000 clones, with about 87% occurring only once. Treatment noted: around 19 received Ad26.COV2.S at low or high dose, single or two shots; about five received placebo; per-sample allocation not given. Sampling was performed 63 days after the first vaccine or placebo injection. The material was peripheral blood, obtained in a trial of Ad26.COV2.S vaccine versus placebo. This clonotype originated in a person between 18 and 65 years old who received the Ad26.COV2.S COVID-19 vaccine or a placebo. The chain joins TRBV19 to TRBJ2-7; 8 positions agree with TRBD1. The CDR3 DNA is TGTGCCAGTACCTCAGGACAGGGAGTTTACGAGCAGTACTTC. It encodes CASTSGQGVYEQYF.